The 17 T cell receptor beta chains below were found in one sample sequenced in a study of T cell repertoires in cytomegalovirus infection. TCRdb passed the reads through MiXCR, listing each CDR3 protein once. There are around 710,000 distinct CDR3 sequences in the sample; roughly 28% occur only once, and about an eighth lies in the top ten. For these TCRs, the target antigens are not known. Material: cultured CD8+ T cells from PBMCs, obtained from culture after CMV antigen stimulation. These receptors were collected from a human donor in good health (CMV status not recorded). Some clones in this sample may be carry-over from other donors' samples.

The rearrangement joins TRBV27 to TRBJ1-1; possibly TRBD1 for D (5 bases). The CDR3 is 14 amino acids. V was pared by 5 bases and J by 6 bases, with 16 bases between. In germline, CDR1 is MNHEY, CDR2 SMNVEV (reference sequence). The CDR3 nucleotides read TGTGCCAGCAGTATTTCCCCGGGGGTGCCTGAAGCTTTCTTT. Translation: CASSISPGVPEAFF.

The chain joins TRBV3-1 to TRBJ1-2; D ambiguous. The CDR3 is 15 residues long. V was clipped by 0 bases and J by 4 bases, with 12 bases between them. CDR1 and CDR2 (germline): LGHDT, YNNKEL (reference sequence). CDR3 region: CASSQDEQLSYGYTF. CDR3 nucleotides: TGTGCCAGCAGCCAAGATGAACAGCTGTCCTATGGCTACACCTTC.

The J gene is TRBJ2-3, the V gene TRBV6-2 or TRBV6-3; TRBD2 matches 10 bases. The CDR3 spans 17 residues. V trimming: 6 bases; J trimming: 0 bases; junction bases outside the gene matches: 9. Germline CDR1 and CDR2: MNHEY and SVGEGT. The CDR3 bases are TGTGCCAGCAGCCCCCCTAGCGGGGGTCCTAGCACAGATACGCAGTATTTT. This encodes CASSPPSGGPSTDTQYF.

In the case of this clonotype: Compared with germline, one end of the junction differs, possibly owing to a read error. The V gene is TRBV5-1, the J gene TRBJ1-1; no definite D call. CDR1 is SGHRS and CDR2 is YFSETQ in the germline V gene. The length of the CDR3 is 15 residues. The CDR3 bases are TGTGCCAGCAGCTTGGTAGGACCTATGAACACTGAAGCTTTCTTT. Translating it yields CASSLVGPMNTEAFF.

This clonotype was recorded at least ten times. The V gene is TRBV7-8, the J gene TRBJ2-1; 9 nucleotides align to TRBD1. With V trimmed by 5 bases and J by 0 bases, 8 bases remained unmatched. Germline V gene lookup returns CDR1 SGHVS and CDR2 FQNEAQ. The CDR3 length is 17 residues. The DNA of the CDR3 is TGTGCCAGCAGCGTAGGACAGGGGATCAGCTCCTACAATGAGCAGTTCTTC. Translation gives CASSVGQGISSYNEQFF.

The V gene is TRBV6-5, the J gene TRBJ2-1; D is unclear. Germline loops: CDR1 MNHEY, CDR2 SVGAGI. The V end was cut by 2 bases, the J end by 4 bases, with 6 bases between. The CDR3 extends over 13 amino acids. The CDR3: CASSYRVYNEQFF. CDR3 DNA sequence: TGTGCCAGCAGTTACAGGGTTTACAATGAGCAGTTCTTC.

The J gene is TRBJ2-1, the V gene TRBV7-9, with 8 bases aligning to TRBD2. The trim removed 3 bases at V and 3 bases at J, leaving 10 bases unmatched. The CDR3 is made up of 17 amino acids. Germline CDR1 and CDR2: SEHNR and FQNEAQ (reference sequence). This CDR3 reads CASSFPLGSGGYNEQFF. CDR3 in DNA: TGTGCCAGCAGCTTTCCCTTGGGAAGCGGGGGCTACAATGAGCAGTTCTTC.

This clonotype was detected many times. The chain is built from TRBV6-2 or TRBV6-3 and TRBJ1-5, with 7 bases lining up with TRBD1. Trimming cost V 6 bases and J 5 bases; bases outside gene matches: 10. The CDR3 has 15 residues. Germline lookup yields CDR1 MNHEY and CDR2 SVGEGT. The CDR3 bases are TGTGCCAGCAGCTGGTCTACAGGGGAGGATCAGCCCCAGCATTTT. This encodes CASSWSTGEDQPQHF.

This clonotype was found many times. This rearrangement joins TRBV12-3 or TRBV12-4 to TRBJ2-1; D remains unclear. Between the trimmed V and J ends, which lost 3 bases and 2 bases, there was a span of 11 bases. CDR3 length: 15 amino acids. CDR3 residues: CASSFQYDPYNEQFF. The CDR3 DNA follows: TGTGCCAGCAGTTTTCAGTACGACCCCTACAATGAGCAGTTCTTC.

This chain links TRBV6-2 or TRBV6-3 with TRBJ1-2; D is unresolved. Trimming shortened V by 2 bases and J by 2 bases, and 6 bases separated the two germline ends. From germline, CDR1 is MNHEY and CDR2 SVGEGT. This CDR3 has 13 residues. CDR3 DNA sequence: TGTGCCAGCAGTTACCAAGGCAACTATGGCTACACCTTC. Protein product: CASSYQGNYGYTF.

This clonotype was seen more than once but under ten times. The CDR3 region is CAISESTSGQETQYF. In DNA, the CDR3 is TGTGCCATCAGTGAGTCGACTAGCGGTCAAGAGACCCAGTACTTC. The chain employs TRBV10-3 and TRBJ2-5; 9 bases match TRBD2. CDR1 is ENHRY, CDR2 SYGVKD, per germline. This CDR3 contains 15 residues. Trimming cost V 0 bases and J 2 bases; bases outside gene matches: 1.

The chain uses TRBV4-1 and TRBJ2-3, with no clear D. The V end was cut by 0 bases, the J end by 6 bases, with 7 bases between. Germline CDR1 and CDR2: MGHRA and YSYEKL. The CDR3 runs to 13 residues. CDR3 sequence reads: CASSQDRWDTQYF. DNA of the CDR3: TGCGCCAGCAGCCAAGATCGATGGGATACGCAGTATTTT.

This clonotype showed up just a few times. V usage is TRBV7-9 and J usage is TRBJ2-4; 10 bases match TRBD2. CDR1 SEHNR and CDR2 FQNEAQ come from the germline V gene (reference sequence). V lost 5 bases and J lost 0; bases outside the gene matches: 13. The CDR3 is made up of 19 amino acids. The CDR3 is CASSPPSGGPGGAKNIQYF. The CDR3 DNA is TGTGCCAGCAGCCCCCCTAGCGGGGGTCCGGGTGGAGCCAAAAACATTCAGTACTTC.

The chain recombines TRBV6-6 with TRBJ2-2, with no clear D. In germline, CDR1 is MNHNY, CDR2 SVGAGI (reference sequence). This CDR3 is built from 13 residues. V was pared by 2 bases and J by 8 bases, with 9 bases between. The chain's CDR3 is CASSYGSAGELFF. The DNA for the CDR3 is TGTGCCAGCAGTTACGGGTCTGCAGGGGAGCTGTTTTTT.

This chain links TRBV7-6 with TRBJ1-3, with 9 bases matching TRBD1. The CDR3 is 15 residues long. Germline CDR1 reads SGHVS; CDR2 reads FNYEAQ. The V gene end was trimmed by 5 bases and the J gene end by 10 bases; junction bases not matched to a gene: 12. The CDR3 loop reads CASSPPGTGQETIYF. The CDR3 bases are TGTGCCAGCAGCCCCCCCGGGACAGGGCAAGAAACCATATATTTT.

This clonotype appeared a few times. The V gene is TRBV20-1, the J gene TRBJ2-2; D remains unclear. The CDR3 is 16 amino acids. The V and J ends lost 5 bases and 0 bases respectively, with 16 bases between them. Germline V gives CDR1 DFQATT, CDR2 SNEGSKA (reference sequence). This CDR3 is CSASHRVSANTGELFF. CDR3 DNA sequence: TGCAGTGCTTCTCACCGGGTCTCCGCGAACACCGGGGAGCTGTTTTTT.

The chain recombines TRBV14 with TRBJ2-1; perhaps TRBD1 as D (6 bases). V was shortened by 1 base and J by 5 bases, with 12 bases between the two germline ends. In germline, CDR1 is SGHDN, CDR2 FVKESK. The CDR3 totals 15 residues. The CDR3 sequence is CASSQAGRGDNEQFF. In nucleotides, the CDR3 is TGTGCCAGCAGCCAAGCGGGCAGGGGCGACAATGAGCAGTTCTTC.